The rows below give T cell receptor beta chains drawn from one sample of a study of shared clonotypes between healthy human individuals. The data were produced by immunoSEQ multiplex PCR, yet TCRdb's version contains in-frame clones alone and is incomplete. The table has more than 550,000 clones, over 60% seen once; the top ten hold about 1.8%. The specimen was memory CD4+ T cells sorted from blood. The receptor source for this set is a woman aged 25 to 39 in good health. The CDR3 runs from the conserved cysteine through the conserved F or W. Clone size is stated in some rows and not others, as once, few, many or a class when expanded.

>NA|TRBV5-1
CASSLDRIRSYEQYF
>once|TRBV5-1
CASSLGDRVGYGYTF
>NA|TRBV30
CAWSRGPGTIYF
>NA|TRBV7-2
CASRSTGGHYEQYF
>NA|TRBV27
CASSLSPRQVPLNYEQYF
>many|TRBV27
CASSQPTGGWYEQYF
>NA|TRBV27
CASSWVAWDRQETQYF
>NA|TRBV2
CASRPDGEYKQYF
>few|TRBV6-4
CARNERELREQYF
>NA|TRBV10-3
CAISKDIGWETQYF
>NA|TRBV5-1
CASSLDPGGVYEQYF
>few|TRBV7-7
CASSQGRTSGRAGETQYF
>NA|TRBV21-1
CASSKRDLLAGVYNEQFF
>NA|TRBV2
CASIRSLGAVAKNIQYF
>NA|TRBV6-1
CASREGQGGTEAFF
>NA|TRBV19
CASSIPPSRENQPQHF
>NA|TRBV6-6
CASSYSEGGQPQHF
>few|TRBV19
CASSIWQADGYTF
>NA|TRBV5-5
CASSLVAGAYEQYF
>NA|TRBV28
CASGPTSGRVGEQFF
>NA|TRBV2
CASSDRSRASEAFF
>NA|TRBV27
CASSLVHGGLITDTQYF
>NA|TRBV19
CASSTSLAFETQYF
>NA|TRBV4-1
CASSQVDMGLVYNEQFF
>NA|TRBV6-1
CASRETVFSGNTIYF
>once|TRBV4-1
CASSLRTGDNNEQFF
>NA|TRBV28
CASSQGLAGGNTGELFF
>NA|TRBV5-1
CASSPTNYGYTF
>NA|TRBV11-2
CASTPSGKGDEQYF
>NA|TRBV6-5
CASSYREGRDYNEQFF
>NA|TRBV2
CASSGGRGWTQPQHF
>NA|TRBV5-4
CASSDRAWGGYTF
>few|TRBV28
CASSAAGYGYTF
>NA|TRBV6-5
CASVEGQTQAEYF
>NA|TRBV28
CASRMTGTGGGGGYTF
>NA|TRBV28
CASSLSQGTYEQYF
>few|TRBV5-1
CASSLMGENTEAFF